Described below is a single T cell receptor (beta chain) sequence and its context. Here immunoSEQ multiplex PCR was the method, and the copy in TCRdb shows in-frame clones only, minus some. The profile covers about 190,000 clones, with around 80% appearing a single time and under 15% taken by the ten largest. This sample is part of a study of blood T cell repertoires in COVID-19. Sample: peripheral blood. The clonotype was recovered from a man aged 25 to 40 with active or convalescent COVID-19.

CDR3 in DNA: TGTGCCAGCAGCCAAGAGGAGAGCTCCTACAATGAGCAGTTCTTC. This gives the protein CASSQEESSYNEQFF. V gene TRBV4-2 combines with J gene TRBJ2-1, with D unresolved. The length of the CDR3 is 15 residues. CDR1 and CDR2 from the germline V gene are LGHNA and YNFKEQ. Trimming shortened V by 0 bases and J by 0 bases, and 6 bases separated the two germline ends.